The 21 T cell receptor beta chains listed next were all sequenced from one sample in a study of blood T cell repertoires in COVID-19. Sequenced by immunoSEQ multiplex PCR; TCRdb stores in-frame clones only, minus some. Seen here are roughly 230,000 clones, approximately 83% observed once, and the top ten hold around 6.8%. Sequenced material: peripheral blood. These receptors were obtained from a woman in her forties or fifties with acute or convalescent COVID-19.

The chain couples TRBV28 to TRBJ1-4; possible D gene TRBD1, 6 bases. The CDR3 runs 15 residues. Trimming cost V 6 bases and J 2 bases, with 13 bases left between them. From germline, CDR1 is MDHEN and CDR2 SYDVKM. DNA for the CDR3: TGTGCCAGCAGACGCCCCAGGGGCACTAATGAAAAACTGTTTTTT. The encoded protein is CASRRPRGTNEKLFF. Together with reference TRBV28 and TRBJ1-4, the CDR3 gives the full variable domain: DVKVTQSSRYLVKRTGEKVFLECVQDMDHENMFWYRQDPGLGLRLIYFSYDVKMKEKGDIPEGYSVSREKKERFSLILESASTNQTSMYLCASRRPRGTNEKLFFGSGTQLSVL.

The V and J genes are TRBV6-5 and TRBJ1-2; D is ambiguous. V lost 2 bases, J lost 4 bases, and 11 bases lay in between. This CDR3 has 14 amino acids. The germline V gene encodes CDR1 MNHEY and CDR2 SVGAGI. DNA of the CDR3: TGTGCCAGCAGTTACGACGGCGGAAGCTATGGCTACACCTTC. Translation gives CASSYDGGSYGYTF.

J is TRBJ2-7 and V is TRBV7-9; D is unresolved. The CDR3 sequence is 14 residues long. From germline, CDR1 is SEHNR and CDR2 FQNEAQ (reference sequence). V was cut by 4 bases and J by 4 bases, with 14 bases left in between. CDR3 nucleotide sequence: TGTGCCAGCAGCTACTCCGCAAGAGATTACGAGCAGTACTTC. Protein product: CASSYSARDYEQYF.

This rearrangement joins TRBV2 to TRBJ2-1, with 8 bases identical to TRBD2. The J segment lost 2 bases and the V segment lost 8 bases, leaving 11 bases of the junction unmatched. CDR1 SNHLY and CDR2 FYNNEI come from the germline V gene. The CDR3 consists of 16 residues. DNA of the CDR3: TGTGCCAGCGCCACGACTAGCGAGGGGCCCTACAATGAGCAGTTCTTC. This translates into CASATTSEGPYNEQFF.

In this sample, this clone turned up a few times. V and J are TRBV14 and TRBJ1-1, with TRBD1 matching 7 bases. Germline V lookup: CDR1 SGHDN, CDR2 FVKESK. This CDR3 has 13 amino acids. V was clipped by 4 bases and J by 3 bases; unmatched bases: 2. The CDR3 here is CASSRDRDTEAFF. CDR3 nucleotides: TGTGCCAGCAGCCGGGACAGAGACACTGAAGCTTTCTTT.

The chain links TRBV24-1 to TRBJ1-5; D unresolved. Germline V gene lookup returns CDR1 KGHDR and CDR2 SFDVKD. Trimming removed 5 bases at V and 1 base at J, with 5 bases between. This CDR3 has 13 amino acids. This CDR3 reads CATSGPSNQPQHF. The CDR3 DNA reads TGTGCCACCAGTGGGCCGAGCAATCAGCCCCAGCATTTT.

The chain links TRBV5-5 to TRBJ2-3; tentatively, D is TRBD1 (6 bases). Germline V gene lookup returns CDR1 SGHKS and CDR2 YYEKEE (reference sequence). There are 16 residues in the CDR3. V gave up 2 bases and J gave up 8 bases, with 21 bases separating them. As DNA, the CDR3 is TGTGCCAGCAGCTTAGGTGGGACATTTGGTTTCGGTACGCAGTATTTT. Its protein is CASSLGGTFGFGTQYF. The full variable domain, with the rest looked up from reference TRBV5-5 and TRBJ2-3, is DAGVTQSPTHLIKTRGQQVTLRCSPISGHKSVSWYQQVLGQGPQFIFQYYEKEERGRGNFPDRFSARQFPNYSSELNVNALLLGDSALYLCASSLGGTFGFGTQYFGPGTRLTVL.

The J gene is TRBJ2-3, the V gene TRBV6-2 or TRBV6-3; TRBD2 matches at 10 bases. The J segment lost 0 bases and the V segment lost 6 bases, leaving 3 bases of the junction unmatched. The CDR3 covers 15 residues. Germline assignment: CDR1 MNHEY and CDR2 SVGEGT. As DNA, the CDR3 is TGTGCCAGCAGCTTTAGCGGGGGGAGCACAGATACGCAGTATTTT. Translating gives CASSFSGGSTDTQYF.

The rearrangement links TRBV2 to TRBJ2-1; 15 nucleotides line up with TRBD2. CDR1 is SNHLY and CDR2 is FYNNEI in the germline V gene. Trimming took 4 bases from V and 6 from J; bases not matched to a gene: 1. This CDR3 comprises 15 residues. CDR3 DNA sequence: TGTGCCAGCAGTGGGACTAGCGGGGGGGCCAATGAGCAGTTCTTC. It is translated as CASSGTSGGANEQFF.

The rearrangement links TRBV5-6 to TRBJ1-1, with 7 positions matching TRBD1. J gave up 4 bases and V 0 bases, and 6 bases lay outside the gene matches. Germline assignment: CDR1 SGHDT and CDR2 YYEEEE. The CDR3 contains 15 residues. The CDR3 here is CASSLEAGGVTEAFF. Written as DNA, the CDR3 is TGTGCCAGCAGCTTGGAGGCAGGGGGTGTCACTGAAGCTTTCTTT.

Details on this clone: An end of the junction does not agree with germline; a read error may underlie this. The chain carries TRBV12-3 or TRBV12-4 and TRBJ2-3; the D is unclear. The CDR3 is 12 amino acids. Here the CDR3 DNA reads TGTACCAGCCGCGGCAGCACAGATACGCAGTATTTT. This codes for CTSRGSTDTQYF.

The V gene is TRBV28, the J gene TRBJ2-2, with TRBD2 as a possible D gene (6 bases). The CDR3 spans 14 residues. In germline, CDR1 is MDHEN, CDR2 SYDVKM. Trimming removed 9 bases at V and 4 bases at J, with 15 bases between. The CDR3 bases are TGTGCCAGTATCGGGAGTTTGGGCACCGGGGAGCTGTTTTTT. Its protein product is CASIGSLGTGELFF.

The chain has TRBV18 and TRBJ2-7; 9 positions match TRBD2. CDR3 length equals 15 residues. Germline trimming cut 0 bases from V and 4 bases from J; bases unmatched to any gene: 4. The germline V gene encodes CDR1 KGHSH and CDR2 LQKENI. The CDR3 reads CASSPPAGGEYEQYF. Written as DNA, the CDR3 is TGTGCCAGCTCACCACCAGCGGGGGGTGAGTACGAGCAGTACTTC.

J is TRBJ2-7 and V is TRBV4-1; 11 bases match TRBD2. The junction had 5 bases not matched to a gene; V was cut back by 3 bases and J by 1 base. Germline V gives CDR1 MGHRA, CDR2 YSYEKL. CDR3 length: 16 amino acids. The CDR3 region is CASSQLGTSGSYEQYF. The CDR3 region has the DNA TGCGCCAGCAGCCAGCTGGGGACTAGCGGATCCTACGAGCAGTACTTC.

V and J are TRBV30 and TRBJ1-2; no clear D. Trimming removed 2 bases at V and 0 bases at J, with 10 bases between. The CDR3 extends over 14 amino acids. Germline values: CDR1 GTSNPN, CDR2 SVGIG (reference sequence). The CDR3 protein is CAWSWLGANYGYTF. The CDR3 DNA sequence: TGTGCCTGGAGTTGGTTGGGAGCTAACTATGGCTACACCTTC.

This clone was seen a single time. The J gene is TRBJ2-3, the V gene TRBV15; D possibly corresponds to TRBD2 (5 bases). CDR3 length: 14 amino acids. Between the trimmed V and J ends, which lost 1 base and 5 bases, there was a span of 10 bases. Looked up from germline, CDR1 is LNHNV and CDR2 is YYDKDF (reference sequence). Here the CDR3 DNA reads TGTGCCACCAGCAGAGGTGGACTGGGAGATACGCAGTATTTT. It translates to CATSRGGLGDTQYF.

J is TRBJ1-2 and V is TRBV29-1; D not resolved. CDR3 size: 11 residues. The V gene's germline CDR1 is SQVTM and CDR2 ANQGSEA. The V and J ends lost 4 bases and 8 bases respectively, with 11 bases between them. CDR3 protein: CSVGEAEGYTF. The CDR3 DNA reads TGCAGCGTTGGGGAGGCTGAGGGCTACACCTTC.

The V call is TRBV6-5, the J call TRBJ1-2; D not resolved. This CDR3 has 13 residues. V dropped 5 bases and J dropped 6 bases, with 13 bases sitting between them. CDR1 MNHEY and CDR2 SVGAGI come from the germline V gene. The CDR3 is CASSPGVPNGYTF. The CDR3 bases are TGTGCCAGCAGTCCCGGGGTCCCGAATGGCTACACCTTC.

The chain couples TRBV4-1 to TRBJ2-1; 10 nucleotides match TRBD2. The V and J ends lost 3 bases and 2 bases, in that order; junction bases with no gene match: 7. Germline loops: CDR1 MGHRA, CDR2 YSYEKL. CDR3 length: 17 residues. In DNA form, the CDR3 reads TGCGCCAGCAGCCATCCGAGCGGGAGGGGTACCTACAATGAGCAGTTCTTC. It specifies CASSHPSGRGTYNEQFF.

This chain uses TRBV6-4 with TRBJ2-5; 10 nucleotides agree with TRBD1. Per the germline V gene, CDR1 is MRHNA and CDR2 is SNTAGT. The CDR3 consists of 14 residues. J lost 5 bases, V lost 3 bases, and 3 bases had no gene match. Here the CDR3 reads CASSEGQGSETQYF. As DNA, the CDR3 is TGTGCCAGCAGTGAGGGACAGGGGTCGGAGACCCAGTACTTC.

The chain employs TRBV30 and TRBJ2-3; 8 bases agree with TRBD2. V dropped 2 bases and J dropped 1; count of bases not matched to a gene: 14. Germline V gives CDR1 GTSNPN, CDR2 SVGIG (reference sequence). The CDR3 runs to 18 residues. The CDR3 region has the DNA TGTGCCTGGAGTACCGGGGGGGGTTCGATAAAAGGCACAGATACGCAGTATTTT. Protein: CAWSTGGGSIKGTDTQYF.